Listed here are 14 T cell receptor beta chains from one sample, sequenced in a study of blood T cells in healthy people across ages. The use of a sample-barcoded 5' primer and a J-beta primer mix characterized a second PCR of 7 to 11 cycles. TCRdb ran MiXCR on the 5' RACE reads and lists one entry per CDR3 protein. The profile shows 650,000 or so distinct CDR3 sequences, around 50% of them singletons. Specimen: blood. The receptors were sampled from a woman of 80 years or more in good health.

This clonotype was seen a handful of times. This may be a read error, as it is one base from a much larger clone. The CDR3 sequence: CASSLTSSHNEQFF. In DNA, the CDR3 is TGTGCCAGCAGCTTGACCTCCTCCCACAATGAGCAGTTCTTC. This chain connects TRBV11-2 to TRBJ2-1; D not certain. Germline CDR1 reads SGHAT; CDR2 reads FQNNGV. This CDR3 comprises 14 residues.

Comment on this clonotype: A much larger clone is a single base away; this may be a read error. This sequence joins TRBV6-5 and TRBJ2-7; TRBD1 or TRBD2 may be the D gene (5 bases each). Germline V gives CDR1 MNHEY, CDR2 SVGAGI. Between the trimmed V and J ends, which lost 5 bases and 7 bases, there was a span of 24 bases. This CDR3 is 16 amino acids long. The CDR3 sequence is CASSPTGPVTYNEQYF. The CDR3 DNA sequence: TGTGCCAGCAGTCCCACGGGACCTGTGACCTACAATGAGCAGTACTTC.

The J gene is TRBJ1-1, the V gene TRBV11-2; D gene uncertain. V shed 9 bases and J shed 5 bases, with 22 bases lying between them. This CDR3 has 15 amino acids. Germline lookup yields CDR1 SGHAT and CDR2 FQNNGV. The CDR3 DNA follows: TGTGCCAGTACCGATTTTCACACCGGCGCAACTGAAGCTTTCTTT. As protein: CASTDFHTGATEAFF.

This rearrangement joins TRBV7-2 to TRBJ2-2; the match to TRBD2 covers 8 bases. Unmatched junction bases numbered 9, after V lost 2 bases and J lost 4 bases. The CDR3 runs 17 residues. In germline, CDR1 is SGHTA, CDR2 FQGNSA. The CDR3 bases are TGTGCCAGCAGCTTATTCGGGACTAGGGCGGGCACCGGGGAGCTGTTTTTT. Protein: CASSLFGTRAGTGELFF.

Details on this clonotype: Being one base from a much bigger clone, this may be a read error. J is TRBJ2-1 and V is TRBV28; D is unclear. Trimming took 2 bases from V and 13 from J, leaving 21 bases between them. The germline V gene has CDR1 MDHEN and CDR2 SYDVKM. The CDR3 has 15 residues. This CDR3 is CASSLARPFSETQFF. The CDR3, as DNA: TGTGCCAGCAGTTTAGCCAGGCCGTTCTCTGAGACCCAGTTCTTC.

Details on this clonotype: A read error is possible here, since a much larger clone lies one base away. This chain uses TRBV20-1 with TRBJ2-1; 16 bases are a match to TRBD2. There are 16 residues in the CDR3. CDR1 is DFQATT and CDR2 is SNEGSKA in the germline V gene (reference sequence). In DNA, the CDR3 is TGCAGTGCTCTCAATCCGGGACTAGCGGGGGGGAATGAGCGGTTCTTC. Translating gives CSALNPGLAGGNERFF.

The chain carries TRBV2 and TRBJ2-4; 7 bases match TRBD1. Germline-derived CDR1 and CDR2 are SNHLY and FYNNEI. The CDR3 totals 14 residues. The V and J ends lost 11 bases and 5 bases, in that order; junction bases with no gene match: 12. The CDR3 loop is CAEQGWTGQNIQYF. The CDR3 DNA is TGTGCCGAGCAGGGTTGGACAGGACAAAACATTCAGTACTTC.

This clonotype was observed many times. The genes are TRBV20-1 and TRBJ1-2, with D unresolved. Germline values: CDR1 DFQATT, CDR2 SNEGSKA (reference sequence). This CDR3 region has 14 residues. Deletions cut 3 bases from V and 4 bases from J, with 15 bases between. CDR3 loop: CSASVRRDFYGYTF. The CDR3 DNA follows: TGCAGTGCTAGTGTCCGGAGAGATTTCTATGGCTACACCTTC.

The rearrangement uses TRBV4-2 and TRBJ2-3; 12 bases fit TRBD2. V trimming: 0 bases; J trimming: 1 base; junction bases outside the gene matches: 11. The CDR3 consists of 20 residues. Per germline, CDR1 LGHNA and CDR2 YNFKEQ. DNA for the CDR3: TGTGCCAGCAGCCAAGATTTGGAGGCTAGCGGGGGGGGCGGCACAGATACGCAGTATTTT. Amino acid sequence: CASSQDLEASGGGGTDTQYF.

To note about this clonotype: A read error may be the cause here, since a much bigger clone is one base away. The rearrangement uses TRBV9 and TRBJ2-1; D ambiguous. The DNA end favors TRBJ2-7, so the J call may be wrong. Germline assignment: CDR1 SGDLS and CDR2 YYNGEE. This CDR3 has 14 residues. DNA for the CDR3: TGTGCCAGCAGCGTAGCAGGAGCCCACAATGAGCAGTACTTC. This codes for CASSVAGAHNEQYF.

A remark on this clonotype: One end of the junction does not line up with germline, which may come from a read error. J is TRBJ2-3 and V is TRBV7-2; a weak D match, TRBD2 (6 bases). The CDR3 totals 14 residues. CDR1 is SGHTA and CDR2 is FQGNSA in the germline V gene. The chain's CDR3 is CASSVAAVTDTQYF. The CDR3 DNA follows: TGTGCCAGCAGCGTAGCGGCGGTGACAGATACGCAGTATTTT.

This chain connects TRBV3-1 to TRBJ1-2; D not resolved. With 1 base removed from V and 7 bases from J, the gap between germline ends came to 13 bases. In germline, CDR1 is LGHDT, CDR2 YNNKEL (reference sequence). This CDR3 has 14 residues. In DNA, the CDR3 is TGTGCCAGCAGCCAAGGAACCCGGGTGGGTGGCTACACCTTC. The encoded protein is CASSQGTRVGGYTF.

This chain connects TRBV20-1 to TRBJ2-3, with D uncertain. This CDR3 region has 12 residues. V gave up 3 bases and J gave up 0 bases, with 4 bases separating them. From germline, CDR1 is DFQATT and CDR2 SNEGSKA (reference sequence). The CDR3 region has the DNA TGCAGTGCTAGTTACAGCACAGATACGCAGTATTTT. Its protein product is CSASYSTDTQYF.

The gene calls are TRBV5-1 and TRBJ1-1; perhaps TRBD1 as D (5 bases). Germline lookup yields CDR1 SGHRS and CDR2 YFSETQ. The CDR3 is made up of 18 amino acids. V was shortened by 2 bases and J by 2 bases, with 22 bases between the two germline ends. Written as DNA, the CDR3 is TGCGCCAGCAGCTTAGGACAAGAGGCCCCTAGGGGAAACACTGAAGCTTTCTTT. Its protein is CASSLGQEAPRGNTEAFF.